This T cell receptor (beta chain) was captured in a study of cytomegalovirus exposure and HLA in healthy donors. Whole-study results and caveats: Previously analyzed data showed that most TCR beta V segments were productive at a frequency of about 87% or about 30%.

Regarding this clone: Its specificity is unknown.

Germline CDR1 reads SNHLY; CDR2 reads FYNNEI. Trimming at V came to 8 bases and at J to 2 bases, leaving 4 bases not matched to a gene. The length of the CDR3 is 13 residues. The PCR used 60 Vbeta and 13 Jbeta primers. TCRdb's copy holds only in-frame clones and misses some; the assay was immunoSEQ multiplex PCR. Among some 90,000 clones listed, nearly 80% were seen once. This chain joins TRBV2 and TRBJ2-3; 7 nucleotides align to TRBD2. Sequenced: PBMCs. The sequence was obtained from a woman in her 50s in good health and CMV-seropositive. The CDR3 sequence: CASLRDYTDTQYF. The CDR3 region has the DNA TGTGCCAGCCTCCGGGACTACACAGATACGCAGTATTTT.